Shown below are 7 T cell receptor beta chains from a single sample sequenced in a study of T cells in Graves' hyperthyroidism and ophthalmopathy. RNA transcripts gave rise to amplified TCR beta CDR3 regions. When the TCR CDR3 underwent first-round RT-PCR, the HTBI primer set was used. TCRdb called the multiplex PCR reads again in MiXCR, with one record for every CDR3 protein. The sample comprises about 98,000 distinct CDR3 sequences, 35% to 45% of which are singletons, and approximately 10% rests with the top ten. The material sequenced was peripheral blood or thyroid tissue (not recorded which). The source is a woman younger than 45 with Graves' hyperthyroidism.

This clonotype was picked up a small number of times. A junction boundary mismatches the germline segment, possibly from a read error. CDR3: CASSSTGGTGAFF. CDR3 coding DNA: TGTGCCAGCAGTTCGACAGGGGGGACTGGAGCTTTCTTT. The chain carries TRBV7-2 and TRBJ1-1, with 9 bases matching TRBD1. Germline V gene lookup returns CDR1 SGHTA and CDR2 FQGNSA. The CDR3 has 13 residues.

This clonotype was detected once. The J gene is TRBJ1-5, the V gene TRBV19; D not resolved. Trimming pared 3 bases from V and 2 bases from J, leaving 5 bases between. Per germline, CDR1 LNHDA and CDR2 SQIVND (reference sequence). This CDR3 comprises 13 residues. This chain's CDR3 is CASSMGGNQPQHF. The CDR3 nucleotides are TGTGCCAGTAGTATGGGAGGCAATCAGCCCCAGCATTTT.

The sample holds many counts of this clonotype. The chain joins TRBV28 to TRBJ2-2; D unclear. V lost 6 bases, J lost 3 bases, and 14 bases lay in between. This CDR3 has 15 amino acids. Germline CDR1 MDHEN, CDR2 SYDVKM. This CDR3 reads CASSLRSVDTGELFF. The CDR3 DNA reads TGTGCCAGCAGCCTTCGGAGCGTCGACACCGGGGAGCTGTTTTTT.

The genes are TRBV20-1 and TRBJ2-5; 12 nucleotides align to TRBD2. The CDR3 is made up of 14 amino acids. V dropped 7 bases and J dropped 11; count of bases not matched to a gene: 14. Looked up from germline, CDR1 is DFQATT and CDR2 is SNEGSKA (reference sequence). CDR3 region: CSVPRLAGVGEQYF. In nucleotides, the CDR3 is TGCAGTGTTCCGAGACTAGCGGGAGTGGGGGAGCAGTACTTC.

This clonotype was seen more than once but under ten times. The chain employs TRBV30 and TRBJ1-3; D call uncertain. V was pared by 3 bases and J by 4 bases, with 4 bases between. The germline V gene encodes CDR1 GTSNPN and CDR2 SVGIG (reference sequence). This CDR3 has 11 residues. The CDR3: CAWSYGNTIYF. The CDR3 coding sequence is TGTGCCTGGAGCTACGGAAACACCATATATTTT.

Note on this clonotype: A read error is possible here, since a much larger clone lies one base away. J is TRBJ1-1 and V is TRBV2; D ambiguous. From germline, CDR1 is SNHLY and CDR2 FYNNEI. The CDR3 runs to 13 residues. The V and J ends lost 5 bases and 5 bases respectively, with 12 bases between them. The CDR3: CASSSRLDTEAFF. The CDR3 bases are TGTGCCAGCAGTTCCAGGCTTGATACTGAAGCTTTCTTT.

In its sample, this clonotype was seen a few times. The V call is TRBV28, the J call TRBJ1-4; TRBD1 agrees at 7 bases. CDR3 length: 16 amino acids. The germline V gene has CDR1 MDHEN and CDR2 SYDVKM. Trimming removed 5 bases from V and 8 bases from J; junction bases left unmatched: 14. CDR3 sequence (DNA): TGTGCCAGCAGTGCCTCCCACAGGGGATTGATGGAAAAACTGTTTTTT. It specifies CASSASHRGLMEKLFF.